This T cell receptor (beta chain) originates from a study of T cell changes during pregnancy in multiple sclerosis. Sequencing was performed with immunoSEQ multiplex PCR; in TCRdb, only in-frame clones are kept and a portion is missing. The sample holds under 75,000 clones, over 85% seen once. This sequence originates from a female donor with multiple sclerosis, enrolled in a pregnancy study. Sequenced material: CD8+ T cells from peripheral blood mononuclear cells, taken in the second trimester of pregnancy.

The CDR3 protein is CASSFPDRADQPQHF. CDR3 bases: TGTGCCAGCAGTTTCCCGGACAGGGCGGATCAGCCCCAGCATTTT. V usage is TRBV28 and J usage is TRBJ1-5, with 8 positions matching TRBD1. Germline V gene lookup returns CDR1 MDHEN and CDR2 SYDVKM. Germline trimming cut 3 bases from V and 5 bases from J; bases unmatched to any gene: 6. The CDR3 loop spans 15 amino acids.